What follows are 27 T cell receptor beta chains derived from one specimen sequenced in a study of Tregs in tolerant kidney transplant recipients. Their specific antigens are unknown. Recipient PBMCs carried a CFSE label and met irradiated graft donor PBMCs for over 5 days before FACS sorting. TCRdb's table, derived via immunoSEQ multiplex PCR, lists solely in-frame clones and lacks some. Its table lists under 2,500 clones. Specimen: CD8+ T cells from blood cultured with allogeneic cells, collected before the transplant. The receptors here all came from a human patient who received a combined kidney and bone marrow transplant.

For this clone: The read falls 3 residues short of the CDR3 end, and the missing part is taken from the germline J gene. The chain is built from TRBV20-1 and TRBJ2-1; 8 nucleotides align to TRBD2. The junction had 17 bases not matched to a gene; V was cut back by 7 bases and J by 0 bases. This CDR3 is 18 amino acids long. The germline gives CDR1 DFQATT, CDR2 SNEGSKA (reference sequence). The CDR3 spells CSVSGMVSGISSYNEQFF. The CDR3 DNA, read in part, is TGCAGTGTTTCGGGTATGGTTAGCGGGATCAGCTCCTACAATGAG.

Remarks on this clone: The missing CDR3 end, 3 residues past where the read stops, is filled in from the germline J gene. The chain recombines TRBV29-1 with TRBJ2-1; TRBD2 aligns across 8 bases. The J segment lost 9 bases and the V segment lost 7 bases, leaving 20 bases of the junction unmatched. The CDR3 length is 16 residues. Germline lookup yields CDR1 SQVTM and CDR2 ANQGSEA. The sequenced CDR3 bases are TGCAGCGCCGTTGCGGTAGCGGGGCGAGGTGCGGGTGAG. This sequence encodes CSAVAVAGRGAGE. The entire CDR3 reads CSAVAVAGRGAGEQFF.

Concerning this clone: The read gets to within 3 residues of the CDR3 end, and the germline J gene fills in the rest. The V gene is TRBV5-6, the J gene TRBJ1-1; TRBD1 matches at 9 bases. This CDR3 has 14 residues. V shed 3 bases, J shed 4 bases, and the junction held 4 bases outside the gene matches. CDR1 SGHDT and CDR2 YYEEEE come from the germline V gene. The CDR3 is CASSSTGGSTEAFF. The covered CDR3 bases are TGTGCCAGCAGCTCGACAGGGGGGAGCACTGAA.

With regard to this clone: Read data end 3 residues before the CDR3 end; the end is taken from the germline J gene. The V call is TRBV10-3, the J call TRBJ1-5; D is perhaps TRBD1 (5 bases). The CDR3 extends over 15 amino acids. Deletions cut 3 bases from V and 1 base from J, with 10 bases between. The germline gives CDR1 ENHRY, CDR2 SYGVKD. The CDR3 loop reads CAISDQGVSNQPQHF. CDR3 DNA (partial): TGTGCCATCAGTGACCAGGGAGTGAGCAATCAGCCC.

As to this clone: The DNA ends 3 residues before the CDR3 does, and the rest of the CDR3 is filled in from the germline J gene. J is TRBJ2-3 and V is TRBV5-1, with D hard to call. The CDR3 has 16 residues. The V gene's germline CDR1 is SGHRS and CDR2 YFSETQ. Between the trimmed V and J ends, which lost 4 bases and 0 bases, there was a span of 15 bases. The part of the CDR3 DNA that was read is TGCGCCAGCAGCGTTACACCGAGTTTTAGCACAGATACG. Translated: CASSVTPSFSTDT. The entire CDR3 reads CASSVTPSFSTDTQYF.

This clone registers medium-sized (0.01 to 0.1%) by frequency. The sequence runs out 3 residues before the end of the CDR3; the remainder is reconstructed from the germline J gene. The chain links TRBV19 to TRBJ1-1, with D perhaps TRBD1 (5 bases). The CDR3 spans 13 residues. Germline V gene sequence: CDR1 LNHDA, CDR2 SQIVND (reference sequence). The V end lost 3 bases, the J end lost 6 bases, and 11 bases lay between the germline ends. CDR3 protein: CASSMGQSSEAFF. The part of the CDR3 DNA that was read is TGTGCCAGTAGTATGGGGCAGTCTTCTGAA.

As for this clone: Read coverage stops 3 residues before the CDR3 terminus; the germline J gene supplies the remainder. The rearrangement joins TRBV27 to TRBJ1-1; TRBD1 is a possible D gene (5 bases). Trimming removed 2 bases from V and 0 bases from J, with 10 bases in between. The CDR3 is 15 amino acids. The germline CDR1 and CDR2 sequences are MNHEY and SMNVEV (reference sequence). The CDR3 protein is CASSLMGRVNTEAFF. The CDR3 bases that were read are TGTGCCAGCAGTTTAATGGGCAGGGTGAACACTGAA.

Remarks on this clone: The read terminates 3 residues ahead of where the CDR3 ends, so the germline J gene completes it. The chain combines TRBV5-8 with TRBJ2-1; D gene ambiguous. Germline V gene lookup returns CDR1 SGHTS and CDR2 YDEGEE. The V and J ends lost 4 bases and 9 bases respectively, with 17 bases between them. The CDR3 runs to 14 residues. CDR3: CASSAWRSGGEQFF. The sequenced part of the CDR3 DNA is TGTGCCAGCAGCGCGTGGCGTTCAGGTGGTGAG.

This clone shows up as medium-sized by frequency. The sequenced part of the CDR3 DNA is TGCGCCAGCAGCCAAGTTTGGCGGGAGTCAGATACG. It codes for CASSQVWRESDT. The complete CDR3 reads CASSQVWRESDTQYF. The chain uses TRBV4-1 and TRBJ2-3; 7 bases are shared with TRBD2. Sequencing ends 3 residues short of the CDR3 end; the germline J gene provides the rest. The germline V gene has CDR1 MGHRA and CDR2 YSYEKL. J lost 4 bases, V lost 1 base, and 5 bases had no gene match. CDR3 size: 15 residues.

This clone is labeled medium-sized based on frequency. The read ends 3 residues early relative to the CDR3; the germline J gene fills the gap. The V gene is TRBV13, the J gene TRBJ2-7; TRBD1 is a possible D gene (6 bases). Germline V gene data show CDR1 as PRHDT and CDR2 as FYEKMQ (reference sequence). The CDR3 has 15 amino acids. V was clipped by 5 bases and J by 3 bases, with 17 bases between them. This chain's CDR3 is CASSPPTGYLYEQYF. The sequenced CDR3 bases are TGTGCCAGCAGCCCTCCGACAGGTTATCTCTACGAG.

Worth noting for this clone: The read ends 3 residues before the CDR3 terminus; that terminus is restored from the germline J gene. The chain has TRBV20-1 and TRBJ2-4; D is perhaps TRBD2 (7 bases). With 5 bases removed from V and 5 bases from J, the gap between germline ends came to 13 bases. This CDR3 has 13 amino acids. CDR1 DFQATT and CDR2 SNEGSKA come from the germline V gene (reference sequence). This CDR3 reads CSALGGRENIQYF. The sequenced CDR3 bases are TGCAGTGCTCTGGGGGGGCGCGAAAACATT.

With regard to this clone: The read finishes 3 residues shy of the CDR3 end, and the germline J gene is used to complete it. The chain is built from TRBV6-8 and TRBJ2-5; no clear D gene. The CDR3 spans 11 residues. Per germline, CDR1 MNHGY and CDR2 SAAAGT. The V gene lost 4 bases and the J gene lost 3 bases, with 3 bases spanning the gap. CDR3 loop: CASSSEETQYF. CDR3 DNA, as far as it was read: TGTGCCAGCAGTTCCGAAGAGACC.

About this clone: The CDR3 end is not reached by the read, which stops 3 residues before it; the germline J gene fills it in. The chain employs TRBV7-2 and TRBJ2-7; D is unresolved. Deletions cut 3 bases from V and 2 bases from J, with 14 bases between. This CDR3 region has 15 residues. CDR1 is SGHTA, CDR2 FQGNSA, per germline. CDR3 DNA, as far as it was read: TGTGCCAGCAGCTTTGGAAGCGCACCTACCTACGAG. This encodes CASSFGSAPTYE. The CDR3, in full, reads CASSFGSAPTYEQYF.

Notes on this clone: The read ends 3 residues shy of where the CDR3 ends; the end is completed using the germline J gene. The chain is built from TRBV6-1 and TRBJ1-2, with D uncertain. CDR3 size: 14 residues. In germline, CDR1 is MNHNS, CDR2 SASEGT. V lost 0 bases, J lost 2 bases, and 7 bases lay in between. The CDR3 bases that were read are TGTGCCAGCAGTGAAGCTCCAGGCAACTATGGC. Encoded protein: CASSEAPGNYG. In full, the CDR3 reads CASSEAPGNYGYTF.

On this clone: At one of its ends the junction is not consistent with the germline gene, which may arise from a read error. The observed sequence ends 3 residues before the CDR3 terminus, with the missing tail filled in from the germline J gene. The rearrangement joins TRBV4-2 to TRBJ1-1; D may be TRBD1 (5 bases). Germline V gives CDR1 LGHNA, CDR2 YNFKEQ. The length of the CDR3 is 15 residues. The DNA read from the CDR3 is TGCGCCAGCAGCCTCACCCAGGGAGATGGCACTGAA. Encoded protein: CASSLTQGDGTE. The full CDR3 sequence reads CASSLTQGDGTEAFF.

A remark on this clone: The read halts 3 residues ahead of the CDR3 end, with the missing end drawn from the germline J gene. The chain joins TRBV11-2 to TRBJ2-7; no firm D call. The CDR3 length is 13 residues. The germline CDR1 and CDR2 sequences are SGHAT and FQNNGV. V lost 1 base, J lost 3 bases, and 7 bases lay in between. CDR3 region: CASSLGHLYEQYF. The part of the CDR3 DNA that was read is TGTGCCAGCAGCTTAGGACACCTCTACGAG.

Turning to this clone: The observed sequence ends 3 residues before the CDR3 terminus, with the missing tail filled in from the germline J gene. The chain links TRBV6-2 or TRBV6-3 to TRBJ2-1, with 8 bases that match TRBD2. The V gene end was trimmed by 7 bases and the J gene end by 2 bases; junction bases not matched to a gene: 10. Looked up from germline, CDR1 is MNHEY and CDR2 is SVGEGT. The CDR3 runs 16 residues. Incomplete CDR3 DNA: TGTGCCAGCATCGGAGCGGGGGCGGGGGCCTACAATGAG. Translated, it gives CASIGAGAGAYNE. The full CDR3 protein reads CASIGAGAGAYNEQFF.

By frequency, this clone registers large. Sequencing ends 3 residues short of the CDR3 end; the germline J gene provides the rest. The chain combines TRBV6-1 with TRBJ1-1; 11 bases agree with TRBD1. The V and J ends lost 4 bases and 7 bases, in that order; junction bases with no gene match: 5. Germline V gene sequence: CDR1 MNHNS, CDR2 SASEGT. CDR3 size: 14 residues. The CDR3 reads CASSALGTGGEAFF. CDR3 DNA (partial): TGTGCCAGCAGTGCGCTCGGGACAGGGGGTGAA.

Regarding this clone: The DNA ends 3 residues before the CDR3 does, and the rest of the CDR3 is filled in from the germline J gene. V is TRBV7-6 and J is TRBJ1-3; D unresolved. Per germline, CDR1 SGHVS and CDR2 FNYEAQ. The V gene lost 1 base and the J gene lost 3 bases, with 10 bases spanning the gap. The CDR3 is made up of 15 amino acids. The covered CDR3 bases are TGTGCCAGCAGCTTAGGCGGCAGCGATGGAAACACC. Protein product: CASSLGGSDGNT. The entire CDR3 protein is CASSLGGSDGNTIYF.

Comment on this clone: The read ends 3 residues before the CDR3 terminus; that terminus is restored from the germline J gene. This rearrangement joins TRBV7-9 to TRBJ2-7; TRBD1 agrees at 7 bases. CDR1 and CDR2 (germline): SEHNR, FQNEAQ (reference sequence). This CDR3 has 15 residues. Trimming removed 2 bases from V and 1 base from J; junction bases left unmatched: 5. CDR3 loop: CASSLRQGYSYEQYF. The CDR3 DNA, read in part, is TGTGCCAGCAGCTTAAGACAGGGCTATTCCTACGAG.

As regards this clone: The sequence runs out 3 residues before the end of the CDR3; the remainder is reconstructed from the germline J gene. The J gene is TRBJ2-1, the V gene TRBV7-9; 7 bases are a match to TRBD2. Losses at the gene ends were 5 bases for V and 6 bases for J; bases not matched to a gene: 7. The CDR3 has 14 residues. Looked up from germline, CDR1 is SEHNR and CDR2 is FQNEAQ (reference sequence). This chain's CDR3 is CASSPGTTGNEQFF. CDR3 DNA (partial): TGTGCCAGCAGCCCTGGGACTACCGGCAATGAG.

Concerning this clone: The CDR3 end falls 3 residues outside the read, so it is completed with the germline J gene. The rearrangement links TRBV5-1 to TRBJ1-2; 7 bases fit TRBD1. This CDR3 region has 14 residues. The V gene's germline CDR1 is SGHRS and CDR2 YFSETQ. This chain's CDR3 is CASSLGQGSAGYTF. The sequenced CDR3 bases are TGCGCCAGCAGCTTGGGACAGGGATCAGCCGGC.

The CDR3 sequence: CASKGGELFF. The part of the CDR3 DNA that was read is TGTGCCAGCAAGGGCGGGGAG. The rearrangement uses TRBV12-3 or TRBV12-4 and TRBJ2-2; D remains unclear. The read ends 3 residues early relative to the CDR3; the germline J gene fills the gap. Trimming removed 7 bases from V and 7 bases from J, with 4 bases in between. This CDR3 contains 10 residues.

This clone shows up as medium-sized by frequency. Sequencing ends 3 residues short of the CDR3 end; the germline J gene provides the rest. The V gene is TRBV7-6, the J gene TRBJ2-2; D may be TRBD2 (5 bases). Per germline, CDR1 SGHVS and CDR2 FNYEAQ. This CDR3 is 14 amino acids long. V lost 5 bases and J 0 bases, leaving 7 bases between the germline ends. The CDR3 sequence is CASSIGANTGELFF. Partial CDR3 DNA: TGTGCCAGCAGCATCGGGGCGAACACCGGGGAG.

As to this clone: The read ends 3 residues early relative to the CDR3; the germline J gene fills the gap. The chain couples TRBV28 to TRBJ2-7, with D possibly being TRBD1 (5 bases). V lost 3 bases and J 5 bases, leaving 11 bases between the germline ends. The CDR3 length is 13 residues. Germline V gives CDR1 MDHEN, CDR2 SYDVKM. Partial CDR3 DNA: TGTGCCAGCAGTTTGTATCAGGGAAACGAG. Its protein product is CASSLYQGNE. The CDR3 reads in full as CASSLYQGNEQYF.

This clone is deemed large by its frequency. CDR3 protein: CASSLDRGLGGELFF. CDR3 DNA, as far as it was read: TGTGCCAGCAGCCTCGACAGGGGGCTGGGCGGGGAG. The rearrangement links TRBV7-9 to TRBJ2-2; 10 bases match TRBD1. The read terminates 3 residues ahead of where the CDR3 ends, so the germline J gene completes it. The germline V gene encodes CDR1 SEHNR and CDR2 FQNEAQ (reference sequence). V was pared by 5 bases and J by 7 bases, with 7 bases of the junction left unmatched. The CDR3 is 15 residues long.

Considering frequency, this clone is medium-sized. The DNA ends 3 residues before the CDR3 does, and the rest of the CDR3 is filled in from the germline J gene. V gene TRBV28 combines with J gene TRBJ2-3; D may be TRBD1 (6 bases). The germline CDR1 and CDR2 sequences are MDHEN and SYDVKM. There are 18 residues in the CDR3. Between the trimmed V and J ends, which lost 6 bases and 6 bases, there was a span of 28 bases. The sequenced part of the CDR3 DNA is TGTGCCAGCAGCCTCGGGACATTTAGGTTGGTGTTCAGGGATACG. The encoded protein is CASSLGTFRLVFRDT. The entire CDR3 is CASSLGTFRLVFRDTQYF.